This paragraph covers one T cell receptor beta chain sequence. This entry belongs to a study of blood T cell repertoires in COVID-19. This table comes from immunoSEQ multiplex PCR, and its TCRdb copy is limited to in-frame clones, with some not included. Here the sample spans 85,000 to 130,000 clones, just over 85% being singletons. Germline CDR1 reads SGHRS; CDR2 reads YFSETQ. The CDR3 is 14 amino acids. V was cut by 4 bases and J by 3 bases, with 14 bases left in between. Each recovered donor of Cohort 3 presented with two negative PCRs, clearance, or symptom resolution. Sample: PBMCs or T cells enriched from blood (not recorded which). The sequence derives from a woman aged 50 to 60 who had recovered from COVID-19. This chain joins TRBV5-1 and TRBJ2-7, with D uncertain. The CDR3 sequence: CASSTRPQYYEQYF. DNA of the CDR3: TGCGCCAGCAGCACCCGACCACAGTACTACGAGCAGTACTTC.